This is a list of T cell receptor beta chains from one sample in a study of blood T cells in healthy people across ages. TCRdb reprocessed the 5' RACE reads with MiXCR, giving one entry per CDR3 protein. The sample carries about 1.5 million distinct CDR3 sequences, around 40% recorded once. Sequenced: blood. The source is a woman under 30 in good health. The CDR3 runs from the conserved cysteine through the conserved F or W. A D gene is named only where the DNA matches it firmly. A row's size may be missing; if present it is once, few, many or a size class.

>TRBV27|NA|few|TRBJ2-7
TGTGCCAGCAGAATTGACAGGAGCTCCTACAATGAGCAGTACTTC
CASRIDRSSYNEQYF
>TRBV7-9|TRBD2|NA|TRBJ2-5
TGTGCCAGCAGCTTAGTGCGGGGGGACCCAGAGACCCAGTACTTC
CASSLVRGDPETQYF
>TRBV7-2|NA|many|TRBJ1-2
TGTGCCAGCAGCTTATGGGACGGTTCTAACTATGGCTACACCTTC
CASSLWDGSNYGYTF
>TRBV7-2|TRBD2|NA|TRBJ2-5
TGTGCCAGCAGCTTATCTTACGGGGGGATAGAAGAGACCCAGTACTTC
CASSLSYGGIEETQYF
>TRBV2|NA|few|TRBJ1-1
TGTGCCAGCAGTGGGAGGGCACAGGGATTGGACACTGAAGCTTTCTTT
CASSGRAQGLDTEAFF
>TRBV3-1|NA|NA|TRBJ2-1
TGTGCCAGCAGCCCCTTGACGGGATCGTCCAATGAGCAGTTCTTC
CASSPLTGSSNEQFF
>TRBV28|NA|once|TRBJ2-7
TGTGCCAGCACCTTGGACGCCAGCTCCTACAATGAGCAGTACTTC
CASTLDASSYNEQYF
>TRBV4-3|TRBD2|NA|TRBJ2-1
TGCGCCAGCAGCCAAGATCTCAGGGGACTAGCGGGAACCGATGAGCAGTTCTTC
CASSQDLRGLAGTDEQFF
>TRBV11-3|TRBD2|few|TRBJ2-1
TGTGCCAGCAGCTTAGGGCTGGGACTAGCGGGGGAGAGCTCCTACAATGAGCAGTTCTTC
CASSLGLGLAGESSYNEQFF
>TRBV7-9|NA|few|TRBJ2-3
TGTGCCAGCAGCTTAGCCGAGACTAGGGACACATATACGCAGTATTTT
CASSLAETRDTYTQYF
>TRBV20-1|NA|NA|TRBJ1-5
TGCAGTGCTGACAGCGTTCGGGGGCCCCAGCATTTT
CSADSVRGPQHF
>TRBV4-3|TRBD2|once|TRBJ2-1
TGCGCCAGCAGCCAAGATATCGGGAGGGCCGGACCTTACGATGAGCAGTTCTTC
CASSQDIGRAGPYDEQFF
>TRBV27|NA|NA|TRBJ2-3
TGTGCCAGCAGTTTGGGGTTTCCAGGTACGCAGTATTTT
CASSLGFPGTQYF
>TRBV5-1|TRBD1|few|TRBJ1-6
TGCGCCAGCAGCTCGACCGGGGGACAGGGATGGAATTCACCCCTCCACTTT
CASSSTGGQGWNSPLHF
>TRBV3-1|NA|few|TRBJ2-1
TGTGCCAGCAGCCAAGTTGTTCACCAGAGCTCCTACAATGAGCAGTTCTTC
CASSQVVHQSSYNEQFF
>TRBV5-5|NA|NA|TRBJ2-7
TGTGCCAGCACCAACCTTATGTCTTCCTACGAGCAGTACTTC
CASTNLMSSYEQYF
>TRBV7-9|NA|NA|TRBJ1-1
TGTGCCAGCAGCGTCACCGGGACTGAGAACACTGAAGCTTTCTTT
CASSVTGTENTEAFF
>TRBV3-1|NA|NA|TRBJ1-1
TGTGCCAGCAGCCAAGAGGTGGGATTAGACACTGAAGCTTTCTTT
CASSQEVGLDTEAFF
>TRBV11-2|NA|few|TRBJ1-2
TGTGCCAGCAGCCCCACGCACATAAAGGAGTATGGCTACACCTTC
CASSPTHIKEYGYTF
>TRBV20-1|NA|NA|TRBJ1-4
TGCAGTGCTAAACGTGGTAATGAAAAACTGTTTTTT
CSAKRGNEKLFF
>TRBV30|NA|NA|TRBJ2-7
TGTGCCTGGAGTGTACCCTCGGACAGCTACAATGAGCAGTACTTC
CAWSVPSDSYNEQYF
>TRBV20-1|NA|NA|TRBJ2-5
TGCAGTGCTAGTCAGAGAAACACGCAGTACTTC
CSASQRNTQYF
>TRBV3-1|NA|NA|TRBJ2-1
TGTGCCAGCAGCCAAGACCGGGCCAGCTTCTACAATGAGCAGTTCTTC
CASSQDRASFYNEQFF